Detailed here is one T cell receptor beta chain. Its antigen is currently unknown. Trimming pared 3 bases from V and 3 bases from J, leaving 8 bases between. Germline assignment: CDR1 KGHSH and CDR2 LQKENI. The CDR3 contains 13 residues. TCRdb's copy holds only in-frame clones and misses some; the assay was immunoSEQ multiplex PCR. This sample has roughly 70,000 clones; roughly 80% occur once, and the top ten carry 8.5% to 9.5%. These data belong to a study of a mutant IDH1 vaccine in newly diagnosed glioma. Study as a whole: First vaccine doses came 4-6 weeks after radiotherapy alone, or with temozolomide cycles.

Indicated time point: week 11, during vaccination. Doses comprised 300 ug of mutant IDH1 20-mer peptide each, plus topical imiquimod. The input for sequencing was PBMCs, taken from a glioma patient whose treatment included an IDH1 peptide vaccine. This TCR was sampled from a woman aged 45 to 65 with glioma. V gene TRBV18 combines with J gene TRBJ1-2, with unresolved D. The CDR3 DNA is TGTGCCAGCTCACCTACAGAACACTATGGCTACACCTTC. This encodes CASSPTEHYGYTF.